This is a list of T cell receptor beta chains from one sample in a study of CD8+ T cells in alopecia areata. TCRdb's copy holds only in-frame clones and misses some; the assay was immunoSEQ multiplex PCR. The table lists about 14,000 clones, approximately 53% of them singletons, with under 4% in the top ten. Sequences were obtained from CD4+ Tregs sorted from blood. The source is a human donor with alopecia areata. Both conserved end residues are part of each CDR3.

v_call | cdr3_aa
TRBV7-2 | CASSARSGQVGYEKLFF
TRBV7-9 | CASSLASPEQYF
TRBV27 | CASYPLGGARTQYF
TRBV6-6 | CASRGLAGVIYEQYF
TRBV23-1 | CASRRYTDTQYF
TRBV6-6 | CASREGLAAYEQYF
TRBV6-6 | CASSYTGTSGTYEQYF
TRBV6-1 | CASSGEGFLQPQHF
TRBV6-5 | CASSPVRAQGYTF
TRBV12-5 | CASGLSGTVYGYTF
TRBV28 | CASSLSVTGGAARRGYTF
TRBV29-1 | CSARRDYNEQFF
TRBV18 | CASSPPSGSLETQYF
TRBV7-9 | CASSPLGTYTGELFF
TRBV28 | CASSFRDYEQYF
TRBV28 | CASTRTGGGEKLFF
TRBV6-5 | CASSSRVLRTEAFF
TRBV28 | CASSLLPLLAGQVGEQFF
TRBV10-3 | CAITGRRESGYTF
TRBV28 | CASRDDRVCWF
TRBV19 | CASSERQETQYF
TRBV27 | CASSPVTSGNTIYF
TRBV7-9 | CASSARDRENYGYTF
TRBV7-9 | CASSPPGLAGVVEQYF
TRBV15 | CATSGGPLGLNTDTQYF
TRBV30 | CAWSTGAGNTIYF
TRBV6-1 | CASSVPGRDTQYF
TRBV5-1 | CASRPDRGELTGELFF
TRBV21-1 | CASSQQGFDTEAFF
TRBV28 | CASSFIPSGAFHSYEQYF
TRBV7-3 | CASSFQVTDTQYF
TRBV7-2 | CASSLALSGGYTF
TRBV5-4 | CASSLTAGTVGYNEQFF